Shown below are 17 T cell receptor beta chains from a single sample sequenced in a study of T cell changes during pregnancy in multiple sclerosis. The data were produced by immunoSEQ multiplex PCR, yet TCRdb's version contains in-frame clones alone and is incomplete. The data show about 13,000 clones, roughly 90% seen once. The source material was CD8+ T cells from peripheral blood mononuclear cells, sampled after pregnancy. These receptors all stem from a female donor in good health, enrolled as a control in a pregnancy study.

The chain uses TRBV4-1 and TRBJ1-5; D is unclear. V was trimmed by 1 base and J by 6 bases, leaving 7 bases between them. The CDR3 has 13 residues. Germline assignment: CDR1 MGHRA and CDR2 YSYEKL. The chain's CDR3 is CASSQVAAQPQHF. As DNA, the CDR3 is TGCGCCAGCAGCCAAGTAGCCGCTCAGCCCCAGCATTTT.

This rearrangement joins TRBV6-1 to TRBJ1-6, with D possibly TRBD1 on 6 matching bases. Germline V CDR1 and CDR2: MNHNS, SASEGT. This CDR3 is 16 amino acids long. With 3 bases removed from V and 9 bases from J, the gap between germline ends came to 18 bases. CDR3 residues: CASSELTGLLLSPLHF. DNA of the CDR3: TGTGCCAGCAGTGAGCTAACAGGGTTATTACTTTCACCCCTCCACTTT.

The rearrangement uses TRBV6-5 and TRBJ2-5; 11 bases fit TRBD1. The CDR3 contains 15 residues. The trim removed 5 bases at V and 5 bases at J, leaving 7 bases unmatched. Germline V lookup: CDR1 MNHEY, CDR2 SVGAGI. The CDR3 protein is CASSRTGGMGETQYF. The CDR3, as DNA: TGTGCCAGCAGTCGGACAGGGGGCATGGGGGAGACCCAGTACTTC.

The chain couples TRBV25-1 to TRBJ2-2, with TRBD1 matching over 7 bases. CDR3 size: 14 residues. V shed 6 bases, J shed 3 bases, and the junction held 4 bases outside the gene matches. The germline V gene has CDR1 MGHDK and CDR2 SYGVNS. CDR3 region: CASSHRGDTGELFF. Here the CDR3 DNA reads TGTGCCAGCAGCCACAGGGGTGACACCGGGGAGCTGTTTTTT.

The chain uses TRBV27 and TRBJ1-6; TRBD1 is a possible D gene (6 bases). Deletions cut 3 bases from V and 9 bases from J, with 27 bases between. This CDR3 is built from 19 residues. CDR1 and CDR2 from the germline V gene are MNHEY and SMNVEV (reference sequence). As DNA, the CDR3 is TGTGCCAGCAGTTTTGGGAGGGACATGCGGTTGGGGTGGGGTTCACCCCTCCACTTT. It codes for CASSFGRDMRLGWGSPLHF.

In its sample, this clone was seen a few times. The chain is built from TRBV11-2 and TRBJ2-3; 8 bases fit TRBD1. Germline assignment: CDR1 SGHAT and CDR2 FQNNGV. Trimming took 1 base from V and 2 from J; bases not matched to a gene: 2. There are 15 residues in the CDR3. The CDR3 region is CASSLGTGHTDTQYF. CDR3 sequence (DNA): TGTGCCAGCAGCTTAGGGACAGGGCACACAGATACGCAGTATTTT.

The gene calls are TRBV7-9 and TRBJ2-7; a possible D gene is TRBD2 (7 bases). This CDR3 has 15 residues. The V end was cut by 5 bases, the J end by 4 bases, with 18 bases between. The germline CDR1 and CDR2 sequences are SEHNR and FQNEAQ (reference sequence). This CDR3 is CASSGGGARIYEQYF. Here the CDR3 DNA reads TGTGCCAGCAGCGGAGGGGGGGCAAGAATTTACGAGCAGTACTTC.

This chain links TRBV13 with TRBJ2-7; 7 bases fit TRBD1. The germline CDR1 and CDR2 sequences are PRHDT and FYEKMQ (reference sequence). The J segment lost 3 bases and the V segment lost 1 base, leaving 6 bases of the junction unmatched. The CDR3 sequence is 15 residues long. For the CDR3, the DNA is TGTGCCAGCAGCTTAGAGCCGGGACAGCGCTACGAGCAGTACTTC. Translating gives CASSLEPGQRYEQYF.

V and J are TRBV7-9 and TRBJ2-1; 10 positions agree with TRBD2. Per the germline V gene, CDR1 is SEHNR and CDR2 is FQNEAQ (reference sequence). The CDR3 covers 15 residues. The V gene end was trimmed by 6 bases and the J gene end by 1 base; junction bases not matched to a gene: 3. The DNA for the CDR3 is TGTGCCAGCAGTCGGACTAGCGGTTCCTACAATGAGCAGTTCTTC. Its translation: CASSRTSGSYNEQFF.

The chain employs TRBV28 and TRBJ2-1, with 7 positions matching TRBD1. The CDR3 has 15 residues. In germline, CDR1 is MDHEN, CDR2 SYDVKM. The J segment lost 2 bases and the V segment lost 5 bases, leaving 6 bases of the junction unmatched. CDR3: CASSGWDSAYNEQFF. The CDR3 DNA reads as TGTGCCAGCAGTGGGTGGGACAGCGCCTACAATGAGCAGTTCTTC.

CDR3 sequence reads: CASSSQGNIGYGYTF. The CDR3 coding sequence is TGTGCCAGCAGTTCTCAGGGTAACATCGGCTATGGCTACACCTTC. The chain uses TRBV27 and TRBJ1-2; possibly TRBD1 for D (5 bases). The germline V gene has CDR1 MNHEY and CDR2 SMNVEV (reference sequence). The CDR3 contains 15 residues. Trimming left V 4 bases short and J 4 bases short, with 16 bases between.

V is TRBV19 and J is TRBJ2-1; 8 bases are a match to TRBD1. J was trimmed by 6 bases and V by 2 bases; bases with no gene match: 9. Germline V gene data show CDR1 as LNHDA and CDR2 as SQIVND (reference sequence). The CDR3 has 16 amino acids. CDR3 nucleotide sequence: TGTGCCAGTAGTATATCCGGCAGGGGGCCTATCAATGAGCAGTTCTTC. Amino acids: CASSISGRGPINEQFF.

The J gene is TRBJ2-3, the V gene TRBV6-4; TRBD2 agrees at 10 bases. Germline loops: CDR1 MRHNA, CDR2 SNTAGT. Germline trimming cut 3 bases from V and 4 bases from J; bases unmatched to any gene: 7. The CDR3 is 16 residues long. CDR3 sequence (DNA): TGTGCCAGCAGTGATCGGGTAGCGGGAGGTCCAGATACGCAGTATTTT. It translates to CASSDRVAGGPDTQYF.

This clone has only one observation. V is TRBV4-3 and J is TRBJ1-2; the D gene is possibly TRBD1 (5 bases). Trimming removed 0 bases from V and 5 bases from J, with 13 bases in between. From germline, CDR1 is LGHNA and CDR2 YSLEER. The CDR3 has 15 amino acids. CDR3 residues: CASSQETGRGYGYTF. As DNA, the CDR3 is TGCGCCAGCAGCCAAGAGACCGGTAGGGGATATGGCTACACCTTC.

This chain links TRBV27 with TRBJ1-2; D uncertain. CDR3 length: 13 residues. V was clipped by 8 bases and J by 0 bases, with 10 bases between them. Germline V gene lookup returns CDR1 MNHEY and CDR2 SMNVEV (reference sequence). As DNA, the CDR3 is TGTGCCAGCCGGGAAATAGCTAACTATGGCTACACCTTC. Its protein product is CASREIANYGYTF.

This clone appeared once. The rearrangement links TRBV29-1 to TRBJ2-1; TRBD1 matches 9 bases. Germline CDR1 and CDR2: SQVTM and ANQGSEA. The V segment lost 1 base and the J segment 8 bases; nucleotides outside the gene matches: 12. The CDR3 has 16 residues. This CDR3 is CSVEVEGQGAADEQFF. The CDR3 DNA reads TGCAGCGTTGAAGTAGAGGGACAGGGAGCCGCCGATGAGCAGTTCTTC.

This clone was counted only a few times. The V gene is TRBV5-1, the J gene TRBJ1-6, with D possibly matching TRBD1 (5 bases). V gave up 4 bases and J gave up 6 bases, with 11 bases separating them. The CDR3 contains 14 residues. Germline CDR1 and CDR2: SGHRS and YFSETQ. The CDR3 DNA reads as TGCGCCAGCAGCAACGGGACTCTTAATTCACCCCTCCACTTT. Translation gives CASSNGTLNSPLHF.